Sequencing of this TCR beta chain was carried out in a study of vaccination and CD4 T cells after COVID-19. TCRdb redid the calling of the PCR reads with MiXCR, one entry per CDR3 protein. The data show approximately 20,000 distinct CDR3 sequences, 60% to 80% seen once. This clonotype showed up just once. The junction shows a germline mismatch at one end, possibly a read error. The CDR3 is 12 residues long. Germline-derived CDR1 and CDR2 are SGHTA and FQGNSA. The sequencing here drew on CD4+ T cells from blood, taken before SARS-CoV-2 vaccination. V is TRBV7-2 and J is TRBJ2-7; 7 bases map to TRBD1. The sequence was obtained from a human donor who had recovered from COVID-19. Here the CDR3 DNA reads TGTGCCAGCAGCTCCGCAGGGGGAGTTGCCTTCTTC. Its protein is CASSSAGGVAFF. Based on the CDR3 plus reference TRBV7-2 and TRBJ2-7, the full variable domain is GAGVSQSPSNKVTEKGKDVELRCDPISGHTALYWYRQSLGQGLEFLIYFQGNSAPDKSGLPSDRFSAERTGGSVSTLTIQRTQQEDSAVYLCASSSAGGVAFFGPGTRLTVT.